One sample yielded the 30 T cell receptor beta chains listed below, sequenced in a study of T cell responses to AZD1222 COVID-19 vaccine. The protocol was immunoSEQ multiplex PCR, while the TCRdb copy is restricted to in-frame clones and leaves out a portion. In the table there are just under 55,000 clones, nearly 90% of which are singletons. Source: peripheral blood, taken on day 0 of AZD1222 vaccination. These receptors all come from an adult in good health.

V and J are TRBV7-2 and TRBJ2-7; 9 bases are shared with TRBD1. V was clipped by 6 bases and J by 4 bases; unmatched bases: 7. The CDR3 length is 14 residues. The germline gives CDR1 SGHTA, CDR2 FQGNSA. The DNA for the CDR3 is TGTGCCAGCAGAACGGGACAGGGAAGTTACGAGCAGTACTTC. It translates to CASRTGQGSYEQYF.

This clone was counted only a few times. V usage is TRBV19 and J usage is TRBJ1-6; D gene ambiguous. V was clipped by 10 bases and J by 7 bases, with 14 bases between them. Germline lookup yields CDR1 LNHDA and CDR2 SQIVND (reference sequence). The CDR3 length is 13 residues. The CDR3 nucleotides are TGTGCCACCCGGACCGGCCTGAATTCACCCCTCCACTTT. It yields the protein CATRTGLNSPLHF.

The rearrangement uses TRBV2 and TRBJ1-5, with D uncertain. The CDR3 length is 14 residues. Germline values: CDR1 SNHLY, CDR2 FYNNEI. V was cut by 1 base and J by 4 bases, with 8 bases left in between. The CDR3 bases are TGTGCCAGCAGTGAAGGGCAGTTTAATCAGCCCCAGCATTTT. Translated: CASSEGQFNQPQHF.

The chain couples TRBV7-6 to TRBJ2-7, with D perhaps TRBD1 (6 bases). CDR3 length equals 13 residues. The ends were cut back, 4 bases at V and 4 bases at J, with 11 bases in the middle. The germline V gene has CDR1 SGHVS and CDR2 FNYEAQ. CDR3 sequence reads: CASSSSGDYEQYF. DNA of the CDR3: TGTGCCAGCAGCTCTTCAGGGGATTACGAGCAGTACTTC.

The chain carries TRBV19 and TRBJ2-2; D is tentatively TRBD1 or TRBD2 (5 bases each). The CDR3 runs 14 residues. Germline CDR1 LNHDA, CDR2 SQIVND (reference sequence). V was cut by 8 bases and J by 0 bases, with 10 bases left in between. The CDR3 coding sequence is TGTGCCAGTCGAGGGGCAGCGAACACCGGGGAGCTGTTTTTT. It specifies CASRGAANTGELFF.

The chain combines TRBV24-1 with TRBJ1-4, with D possibly TRBD1 on 5 matching bases. Germline V gene sequence: CDR1 KGHDR, CDR2 SFDVKD. V shed 6 bases and J shed 8 bases, with 15 bases lying between them. This CDR3 has 14 residues. The DNA of the CDR3 is TGTGCCACCAGTCCCCAGGGATTCCGGGAAAAACTGTTTTTT. It translates to CATSPQGFREKLFF.

The rearrangement links TRBV10-3 to TRBJ1-1; maybe TRBD1 (6 bases). Germline V gene sequence: CDR1 ENHRY, CDR2 SYGVKD. The CDR3 loop spans 16 amino acids. V lost 0 bases, J lost 1 base, and 12 bases lay in between. The CDR3 nucleotides are TGTGCCATCAGTGAGTCGACAGGCTGGGGGAACACTGAAGCTTTCTTT. This codes for CAISESTGWGNTEAFF.

CDR3 bases: TGTGCCAGCAGTGACTCCGACAAGATCTCTGGGGCCAACGTCCTGACTTTC. This codes for CASSDSDKISGANVLTF. The rearrangement uses TRBV6-4 and TRBJ2-6; unclear D gene. This CDR3 is 17 amino acids long. The germline CDR1 and CDR2 sequences are MRHNA and SNTAGT. Trimming stripped 0 bases from V and 0 bases from J, with 9 bases between.

The gene calls are TRBV2 and TRBJ1-5; possible D gene TRBD1, 5 bases. CDR3 length equals 14 residues. CDR1 is SNHLY, CDR2 FYNNEI, per germline. Trimming shortened V by 3 bases and J by 4 bases, and 10 bases separated the two germline ends. CDR3 protein: CASSEVTENQPQHF. Here the CDR3 DNA reads TGTGCCAGCAGTGAGGTGACAGAGAATCAGCCCCAGCATTTT.

The chain joins TRBV6-5 to TRBJ2-5, with D tentatively TRBD1 or TRBD2 (5 bases each). This CDR3 contains 16 residues. CDR1 and CDR2 from the germline V gene are MNHEY and SVGAGI. Trimming stripped 2 bases from V and 1 base from J, with 14 bases between. CDR3 DNA: TGTGCCAGCAGTTACCTGGGGGTGGCCTCCCAAGAGACCCAGTACTTC. Amino acid sequence: CASSYLGVASQETQYF.

The chain joins TRBV5-4 to TRBJ1-1; no clear D gene. Germline V gives CDR1 SGHNT, CDR2 YYREEE (reference sequence). Trimming pared 3 bases from V and 14 bases from J, leaving 17 bases between. CDR3 length: 12 amino acids. In DNA form, the CDR3 reads TGTGCCAGCAGCTCGGATGCCTCGTTGGGGTTCTTT. It is translated as CASSSDASLGFF.

V and J are TRBV28 and TRBJ2-7, with 7 bases identical to TRBD1. V was clipped by 5 bases and J by 1 base; unmatched bases: 2. CDR1 MDHEN and CDR2 SYDVKM come from the germline V gene. There are 13 residues in the CDR3. CDR3 sequence (DNA): TGTGCCAGCAGTCCGGGACAGTCCTACGAGCAGTACTTC. Amino acid sequence: CASSPGQSYEQYF. The full variable domain, rest sourced from reference TRBV28 and TRBJ2-7, is DVKVTQSSRYLVKRTGEKVFLECVQDMDHENMFWYRQDPGLGLRLIYFSYDVKMKEKGDIPEGYSVSREKKERFSLILESASTNQTSMYLCASSPGQSYEQYFGPGTRLTVT.

The chain couples TRBV7-2 to TRBJ2-3; maybe TRBD1 (5 bases). The CDR3 runs to 12 residues. V lost 5 bases and J 4 bases, leaving 7 bases between the germline ends. The germline CDR1 and CDR2 sequences are SGHTA and FQGNSA. The CDR3, as DNA: TGTGCCAGCAGCACGACAGCAGATACGCAGTATTTT. Protein product: CASSTTADTQYF. Looking up the rest from reference TRBV7-2 and TRBJ2-3 gives the full variable domain: GAGVSQSPSNKVTEKGKDVELRCDPISGHTALYWYRQSLGQGLEFLIYFQGNSAPDKSGLPSDRFSAERTGGSVSTLTIQRTQQEDSAVYLCASSTTADTQYFGPGTRLTVL.

The chain employs TRBV6-5 and TRBJ1-2; 8 nucleotides match TRBD1. Unmatched junction bases numbered 5, after V lost 3 bases and J lost 8 bases. The CDR3 length is 13 residues. Germline V gene data show CDR1 as MNHEY and CDR2 as SVGAGI. CDR3: CASSYGQGEGYTF. CDR3 DNA sequence: TGTGCCAGCAGTTATGGACAGGGAGAAGGCTACACCTTC.

The V call is TRBV5-1, the J call TRBJ1-2; possible D gene TRBD1, 5 bases. V lost 0 bases and J lost 5, with 14 bases in between. Germline lookup yields CDR1 SGHRS and CDR2 YFSETQ. There are 15 residues in the CDR3. The CDR3 here is CASSLAPGSRYGYTF. In DNA, the CDR3 is TGCGCCAGCAGCTTGGCCCCAGGGTCTCGGTATGGCTACACCTTC.

The rearrangement uses TRBV5-1 and TRBJ1-1; TRBD1 aligns across 10 bases. V was pared by 3 bases and J by 6 bases, with 11 bases of the junction left unmatched. There are 16 residues in the CDR3. Germline V gives CDR1 SGHRS, CDR2 YFSETQ. DNA for the CDR3: TGCGCCAGCAGCTCGAACCCGGGACAGGGGTTCTCTGAAGCTTTCTTT. Amino acid sequence: CASSSNPGQGFSEAFF.

V gene TRBV4-2 combines with J gene TRBJ1-4; D gene ambiguous. Trimming removed 0 bases from V and 4 bases from J, with 9 bases in between. Germline CDR1 is LGHNA and CDR2 is YNFKEQ. The CDR3 consists of 15 residues. DNA for the CDR3: TGTGCCAGCAGCCAAGACGGACGTGTTAATGAAAAACTGTTTTTT. Its translation is CASSQDGRVNEKLFF.

CDR3 in DNA: TGTGCCAGCAGCTTAGAACCGGTTGGACCGAACTCCTACGAGCAGTACTTC. Its protein product is CASSLEPVGPNSYEQYF. The genes are TRBV11-3 and TRBJ2-7; no clear D. This CDR3 comprises 17 residues. The germline gives CDR1 SGHNT, CDR2 YENEEA. V lost 0 bases, J lost 0 bases, and 15 bases lay in between.

This clone was detected only once. The rearrangement uses TRBV18 and TRBJ1-6; no clear D. The V gene lost 3 bases and the J gene lost 8 bases, with 8 bases spanning the gap. The V gene's germline CDR1 is KGHSH and CDR2 LQKENI. This CDR3 region has 13 residues. Here the CDR3 reads CASSPQTDSPLHF. The CDR3 DNA reads TGTGCCAGCTCACCTCAGACGGATTCACCCCTCCACTTT.

V gene TRBV7-2 combines with J gene TRBJ1-6; D is unresolved. V was cut by 1 base and J by 11 bases, with 18 bases left in between. Germline values: CDR1 SGHTA, CDR2 FQGNSA. The CDR3 sequence is 16 residues long. CDR3 DNA: TGTGCCAGCAGCTTAGGGAGCCGGGTACCGTCACCACCCCTCCACTTT. Residues: CASSLGSRVPSPPLHF.

As regards this clone: One junction end does not reproduce the germline sequence, and a read error may be involved. V usage is TRBV28 and J usage is TRBJ2-2; the D gene is possibly TRBD1 (6 bases). The germline CDR1 and CDR2 sequences are MDHEN and SYDVKM. The CDR3 has 14 amino acids. The CDR3 region is CATTRGTNTRELFF. In DNA, the CDR3 is TGTGCCACCACCAGGGGCACGAACACCAGGGAGCTGTTTTTT.

This chain uses TRBV3-1 (or the pseudogene TRBV3-2) with TRBJ1-3, with D unresolved. CDR3 size: 12 residues. Trimming pared 1 base from V and 6 bases from J, leaving 4 bases between. Looked up from germline, CDR1 is LGHDT and CDR2 is YNNKEL (reference sequence). The CDR3 bases are TGTGCCAGCAGCCAAGCGGCAAACACCATATATTTT. Translated: CASSQAANTIYF.

The chain uses TRBV28 and TRBJ1-1; 8 positions agree with TRBD1. The trim removed 6 bases at V and 4 bases at J, leaving 10 bases unmatched. Germline values: CDR1 MDHEN, CDR2 SYDVKM. The CDR3 has 15 residues. DNA of the CDR3: TGTGCCAGCAGCCAAAACCAGGGGGCTGTCACTGAAGCTTTCTTT. Translated: CASSQNQGAVTEAFF.

The V call is TRBV6-2 or TRBV6-3, the J call TRBJ2-7; TRBD2 matches 9 bases. V was pared by 2 bases and J by 0 bases, with 11 bases of the junction left unmatched. CDR3 size: 18 residues. The V gene's germline CDR1 is MNHEY and CDR2 SVGEGT. The CDR3 spells CASSYEAAGGGASYEQYF. The CDR3 nucleotides read TGTGCCAGCAGTTACGAAGCCGCTGGCGGGGGGGCCTCCTACGAGCAGTACTTC.

The chain joins TRBV19 to TRBJ2-2; D ambiguous. The V end was cut by 1 base, the J end by 2 bases, with 8 bases between. The germline CDR1 and CDR2 sequences are LNHDA and SQIVND (reference sequence). This CDR3 has 15 residues. This CDR3 is CASSIGQVNTGELFF. DNA for the CDR3: TGTGCCAGTAGTATAGGTCAGGTTAACACCGGGGAGCTGTTTTTT.

A single count supports this clone. The chain carries TRBV13 and TRBJ1-2; a weak D match, TRBD1 (5 bases). CDR3 length: 16 residues. The germline CDR1 and CDR2 sequences are PRHDT and FYEKMQ (reference sequence). V lost 2 bases and J lost 3, with 16 bases in between. CDR3 sequence reads: CASSLFPGTSDYGYTF. The CDR3 DNA reads TGTGCCAGCAGCTTATTTCCAGGGACCTCGGACTATGGCTACACCTTC.

The J gene is TRBJ1-5, the V gene TRBV6-2 or TRBV6-3, with a weak D call TRBD1 (5 bases). V was clipped by 5 bases and J by 1 base, with 12 bases between them. The CDR3 has 15 amino acids. Germline CDR1 and CDR2: MNHEY and SVGEGT. CDR3 loop: CASSALRDSNQPQHF. CDR3 coding DNA: TGTGCCAGCAGTGCCCTCCGGGACAGCAATCAGCCCCAGCATTTT.

This chain links TRBV6-1 with TRBJ1-2; no reliable D call. The germline V gene has CDR1 MNHNS and CDR2 SASEGT. Trimming removed 2 bases from V and 2 bases from J, with 6 bases in between. The CDR3 length is 13 residues. The CDR3 sequence: CASSEHGNYGYTF. CDR3 DNA sequence: TGTGCCAGCAGTGAACACGGAAACTATGGCTACACCTTC.

The CDR3: CACLGGGSGNTIYF. DNA for the CDR3: TGTGCCTGCCTTGGAGGGGGGTCTGGAAACACCATATATTTT. V is TRBV30 and J is TRBJ1-3; weak D call: TRBD1 (6 bases). The CDR3 is made up of 14 amino acids. Germline V gene data show CDR1 as GTSNPN and CDR2 as SVGIG (reference sequence). The V gene lost 6 bases and the J gene lost 1 base, with 13 bases spanning the gap. The full variable domain, its missing parts supplied by reference TRBV30 and TRBJ1-3, is SQTIHQWPATLVQPVGSPLSLECTVEGTSNPNLYWYRQAAGRGLQLLFYSVGIGQISSEVPQNLSASRPQDRQFILSSKKLLLSDSGFYLCACLGGGSGNTIYFGEGSWLTVV.

This sequence joins TRBV7-3 and TRBJ2-2; D is perhaps TRBD1 (5 bases). The CDR3 contains 15 residues. Trimming shortened V by 5 bases and J by 2 bases, and 12 bases separated the two germline ends. Germline CDR1 reads SGHTA; CDR2 reads FQGTGA. In DNA form, the CDR3 reads TGTGCCAGCAGCCCGGGCCAGGGAAACACCGGGGAGCTGTTTTTT. Amino acid sequence: CASSPGQGNTGELFF.